The subject of this entry is one T cell receptor beta chain. The antigen is unknown. The study reverse transcribed the entire isolated RNA, so it sequenced expressed TCRB transcripts. Some clones are missing from TCRdb's copy, which holds only in-frame ones; the method was immunoSEQ multiplex PCR. The data contain approximately 470,000 clones, approximately 31% of them singletons. The data were obtained in a study of beta chain features in type 1 diabetes. Study findings and constraints: VDJ junctions from patients with type 1 diabetes contained fewer insertions and more deletions.

The germline V gene encodes CDR1 MGHRA and CDR2 YSYEKL. The CDR3 consists of 14 residues. Trimming took off 4 bases at V and 2 bases at J, with 12 bases between the two ends. The TCR was taken from a young man in good health. The specimen was naive CD4+ T cells from blood. This chain connects TRBV4-1 to TRBJ2-7; no definite D call. DNA of the CDR3: TGCGCCAGCAGCCCCTTACTGGTGACCTACGAGCAGTACTTC. This codes for CASSPLLVTYEQYF.